The next 25 T cell receptor beta chains were all read from a single sample in a study of molecular identifiers for immune sequencing clone quantification. In TCRdb, the PCR reads were re-called with MiXCR into one record per CDR3 protein. This sample has approximately 90,000 distinct CDR3 sequences, with roughly 24% found just once. The sample taken for sequencing was naive CD8+ T cells from blood, with Jurkat cell RNA spiked in. Subset denoted: FACS-sorted CD8+CD4-CCR7+CD45RA+ naive T cells. These receptors came from a human donor in good health. Some libraries in this study had Jurkat cell RNA spiked in.

Concerning this clonotype: The germline gene is not matched at one end of the junction; a read error may be the cause. V is TRBV6-5 and J is TRBJ2-7; D gene uncertain. The CDR3 length is 13 residues. Germline V gives CDR1 MNHEY, CDR2 SVGAGI. CDR3 coding DNA: TGTGCCAGCAGTTACTCGGCCTCCTACGAGCAGTGCTTC. This codes for CASSYSASYEQCF.

This clonotype was observed many times. V usage is TRBV7-8 and J usage is TRBJ1-1; a weak D match, TRBD1 (5 bases). Trimming cost V 2 bases and J 3 bases, with 19 bases left between them. The CDR3 contains 17 residues. Germline V gives CDR1 SGHVS, CDR2 FQNEAQ. The CDR3 bases are TGTGCCAGCAGCTTAAGGCCCCCGGGCATGGGGGACACTGAAGCTTTCTTT. This translates into CASSLRPPGMGDTEAFF.

This clonotype was seen a single time. Given a much more abundant clone one base away, this may be a read error. The gene calls are TRBV28 and TRBJ2-5, with TRBD2 matching over 14 bases. CDR1 and CDR2 from the germline V gene are MDHEN and SYDVKM. V lost 8 bases and J lost 8; bases outside the gene matches: 7. The CDR3 consists of 14 residues. CDR3 in DNA: TGTGCCAGCGGCCCGGGACTAGCGGGAGCTACCCAGTACTTC. Translation: CASGPGLAGATQYF.

This chain joins TRBV2 and TRBJ2-5; a weak D match, TRBD2 (5 bases). Germline V gene sequence: CDR1 SNHLY, CDR2 FYNNEI. The CDR3 extends over 13 amino acids. V shed 6 bases and J shed 5 bases, with 13 bases lying between them. As DNA, the CDR3 is TGTGCCAGCAGGAGGGCATTCGGGGAGACCCAGTACTTC. It encodes CASRRAFGETQYF.

This clonotype was recorded at least ten times. J is TRBJ2-7 and V is TRBV5-1, with D perhaps matching TRBD1 (6 bases). Germline V gene data show CDR1 as SGHRS and CDR2 as YFSETQ. V lost 3 bases to trimming and J lost 0 bases, with 7 bases between them. The CDR3 has 13 amino acids. The CDR3 reads CASSWDISYEQYF. The CDR3 bases are TGCGCCAGCAGCTGGGACATCTCCTACGAGCAGTACTTC.

Concerning this clonotype: A read error may explain this, as a much larger clone is one base away. This rearrangement joins TRBV7-8 to TRBJ2-2; D unresolved. The CDR3 runs 17 residues. Looked up from germline, CDR1 is SGHVS and CDR2 is FQNEAQ. V dropped 5 bases and J dropped 0 bases, with 16 bases sitting between them. CDR3 sequence (DNA): TGTGCCAGCAGCCCACGTCTAGGCAGTACGAACACCGGGGAGCTGTTTTTT. Its translation: CASSPRLGSTNTGELFF.

The sample holds many counts of this clonotype. The genes are TRBV5-6 and TRBJ2-7, with D possibly called TRBD1 or TRBD2 (5 bases each). Germline loops: CDR1 SGHDT, CDR2 YYEEEE. CDR3 size: 14 residues. Trimming removed 0 bases from V and 3 bases from J, with 10 bases in between. Written as DNA, the CDR3 is TGTGCCAGCAGCTTGGGGACGGGGCTCTACGAGCAGTACTTC. This gives the protein CASSLGTGLYEQYF.

This clonotype was seen at least ten times. This chain uses TRBV20-1 with TRBJ2-5; TRBD2 matches 13 bases. J gave up 4 bases and V 5 bases, and 10 bases lay outside the gene matches. CDR3 length equals 16 residues. Germline-derived CDR1 and CDR2 are DFQATT and SNEGSKA (reference sequence). This CDR3 is CSAPPRGLAGSETQYF. The CDR3 DNA reads as TGCAGTGCTCCCCCTCGGGGACTAGCGGGATCAGAGACCCAGTACTTC.

Points on this clonotype: It may be a read error: a sequence one base away is much more abundant. The chain uses TRBV7-9 and TRBJ1-1; D remains unclear. This CDR3 comprises 13 residues. The germline CDR1 and CDR2 sequences are SEHNR and FQNEAQ (reference sequence). This CDR3 reads CASSLAMGTEASF. DNA of the CDR3: TGTGCCAGCAGCTTAGCGATGGGCACTGAAGCTTCCTTT.

This clonotype was counted ten times or more. V gene TRBV27 combines with J gene TRBJ2-3, with D unclear. The V and J ends lost 0 bases and 4 bases respectively, with 5 bases between them. This CDR3 is 13 amino acids long. Germline CDR1 and CDR2: MNHEY and SMNVEV (reference sequence). The CDR3 DNA sequence: TGTGCCAGCAGTTTATCTGTGGCAGATACGCAGTATTTT. Translated: CASSLSVADTQYF.

This clonotype was counted many times. The gene calls are TRBV12-2 and TRBJ2-5; the tabulated D call, TRBD1, remains unverified against the DNA. TRBV12-2 is a listed pseudogene. CDR3 length: 15 residues. The CDR3 coding sequence is TGTGCAAGTCGCCTCTCAGGGGCGATACAAGAGACCCAGTACTTC. This codes for CASRLSGAIQETQYF.

This clonotype occurred many times. The chain links TRBV20-1 to TRBJ2-7; TRBD2 agrees at 7 bases. The germline V gene encodes CDR1 DFQATT and CDR2 SNEGSKA (reference sequence). J lost 1 base, V lost 2 bases, and 8 bases had no gene match. The CDR3 consists of 15 residues. The chain's CDR3 is CSARSLGGESYEQYF. As DNA, the CDR3 is TGCAGTGCTAGATCCCTTGGGGGGGAGTCCTACGAGCAGTACTTC.

Written as DNA, the CDR3 is TGTGCCAGCAGCTTCGGACTAGCGGGGAACACCGGGGAGCTGTTTTTT. This gives the protein CASSFGLAGNTGELFF. The chain is built from TRBV11-2 and TRBJ2-2, with 11 bases that match TRBD2. This CDR3 comprises 16 residues. Per the germline V gene, CDR1 is SGHAT and CDR2 is FQNNGV. V shed 3 bases and J 1 base; nucleotides not matched to a gene: 1. Together with reference TRBV11-2 and TRBJ2-2, the CDR3 gives the full variable domain: EAGVAQSPRYKIIEKRQSVAFWCNPISGHATLYWYQQILGQGPKLLIQFQNNGVVDDSQLPKDRFSAERLKGVDSTLKIQPAKLEDSAVYLCASSFGLAGNTGELFFGEGSRLTVL.

This clonotype was seen at least ten times. This rearrangement joins TRBV7-8 to TRBJ1-1; weak D call: TRBD1 (5 bases). Germline CDR1 SGHVS, CDR2 FQNEAQ. CDR3 length equals 12 residues. V shed 5 bases and J shed 6 bases, with 10 bases lying between them. The CDR3 nucleotides read TGTGCCAGCAGCCGAGGGGACCCTGAAGCTTTCTTT. The encoded protein is CASSRGDPEAFF.

This clonotype was seen a few times. A read error may be the cause here, since a much bigger clone is one base away. V and J are TRBV20-1 and TRBJ2-3; 9 bases fit TRBD2. In germline, CDR1 is DFQATT, CDR2 SNEGSKA (reference sequence). This CDR3 comprises 17 residues. V trimming: 1 base; J trimming: 2 bases; junction bases outside the gene matches: 10. Here the CDR3 reads CSARARASGEHTDTQYF. Written as DNA, the CDR3 is TGCAGTGCTAGAGCGAGGGCTAGCGGGGAGCACACAGATACGCAGTATTTT.

This clonotype was counted ten times or more. The chain links TRBV7-2 to TRBJ1-1; D call uncertain. The V gene's germline CDR1 is SGHTA and CDR2 FQGNSA. V was clipped by 5 bases and J by 0 bases, with 13 bases between them. This CDR3 contains 15 residues. The CDR3 here is CASSPHHAMNTEAFF. CDR3 DNA: TGTGCCAGCAGCCCGCATCACGCAATGAACACTGAAGCTTTCTTT.

The gene calls are TRBV7-2 and TRBJ2-5; possibly TRBD1 for D (5 bases). Trimming removed 5 bases at V and 1 base at J, with 11 bases between. Germline V gene sequence: CDR1 SGHTA, CDR2 FQGNSA. The CDR3 runs 14 residues. The CDR3 sequence: CASSPDSFQETQYF. CDR3 sequence (DNA): TGTGCCAGCAGCCCTGACAGTTTCCAAGAGACCCAGTACTTC.

The V call is TRBV4-1, the J call TRBJ2-4, with TRBD2 as a possible D gene (5 bases). V was clipped by 8 bases and J by 5 bases, with 40 bases between them. CDR3 length equals 22 residues. Germline-derived CDR1 and CDR2 are MGHRA and YSYEKL. The CDR3 sequence is CASQRQPGMAGSTERAENIQYF. The CDR3 DNA reads as TGCGCCAGCCAGCGCCAGCCGGGGATGGCGGGCAGTACTGAAAGGGCCGAAAACATTCAGTACTTC.

This sequence joins TRBV7-9 and TRBJ2-2; no firm D call. The CDR3 contains 14 residues. CDR1 and CDR2 from the germline V gene are SEHNR and FQNEAQ (reference sequence). V dropped 4 bases and J dropped 0 bases, with 6 bases sitting between them. The CDR3 DNA follows: TGTGCCAGCAGCTCCCCCACGAACACCGGGGAGCTGTTTTTT. The encoded protein is CASSSPTNTGELFF.

For this clonotype: The junction departs from germline at one end; a sequencing error may be responsible. The chain is built from TRBV7-9 and TRBJ1-1; D might be TRBD1 (5 bases). CDR3 length: 15 amino acids. CDR1 is SEHNR, CDR2 FQNEAQ, per germline (reference sequence). The CDR3 nucleotides read TGTCCCAGCAGCTCGACGGGGGGGGGAGGAACTGAAGCTTTCTTT. Its translation is CPSSSTGGGGTEAFF.

The chain couples TRBV7-2 to TRBJ2-1; D is unresolved. The germline V gene has CDR1 SGHTA and CDR2 FQGNSA. The CDR3 totals 17 residues. With 4 bases removed from V and 5 bases from J, the gap between germline ends came to 21 bases. CDR3 nucleotide sequence: TGTGCCAGCAGCTCCAACCACAGCCCCGATTATAACAATGAGCAGTTCTTC. Amino acid sequence: CASSSNHSPDYNNEQFF.

This clonotype was seen more than once but under ten times. The rearrangement joins TRBV19 to TRBJ2-7, with 7 bases identical to TRBD1. CDR1 is LNHDA, CDR2 SQIVND, per germline (reference sequence). After removal of 5 bases from V and 4 bases from J, the junction contained 11 bases not matched to a gene. This CDR3 has 15 residues. CDR3 residues: CASSVYRGVGYEQYF. The CDR3 region has the DNA TGTGCCAGTAGTGTGTACAGGGGCGTCGGTTACGAGCAGTACTTC.

This clonotype was detected many times. The chain recombines TRBV5-4 with TRBJ2-7; D not resolved. Trimming pared 4 bases from V and 1 base from J, leaving 9 bases between. The germline V gene encodes CDR1 SGHNT and CDR2 YYREEE (reference sequence). This CDR3 spans 13 amino acids. The CDR3 spells CASSLDMSYEQYF. Here the CDR3 DNA reads TGTGCCAGCAGCCTAGACATGTCCTACGAGCAGTACTTC. Full variable domain (missing parts from reference TRBV5-4 and TRBJ2-7): ETGVTQSPTHLIKTRGQQVTLRCSSQSGHNTVSWYQQALGQGPQFIFQYYREEENGRGNFPPRFSGLQFPNYSSELNVNALELDDSALYLCASSLDMSYEQYFGPGTRLTVT.

This clonotype was observed a single time. A single base separates this from a much larger clone, so it may be a read error. The CDR3 nucleotides are TGTGCCAGCAGCTTGTACTTTACTGAAGCTTTCTTT. Encoded protein: CASSLYFTEAFF. V is TRBV13 and J is TRBJ1-1; no clear D. Germline loops: CDR1 PRHDT, CDR2 FYEKMQ (reference sequence). This CDR3 has 12 residues. With 3 bases removed from V and 5 bases from J, the gap between germline ends came to 7 bases.

This clonotype was observed once. A much larger clone is a single base away; this may be a read error. The chain combines TRBV4-3 with TRBJ2-3; D is perhaps TRBD2 (6 bases). Trimming removed 0 bases from V and 2 bases from J, with 15 bases in between. CDR3 length: 17 residues. The germline gives CDR1 LGHNA, CDR2 YSLEER. The DNA of the CDR3 is TGCGCCAGCAGCCAAGAGGGGTGGGGGGACCCCACAGATACGCAGTATTTT. Protein product: CASSQEGWGDPTDTQYF.